What follows are 17 T cell receptor beta chains derived from one specimen sequenced in a study of blood T cell repertoires in COVID-19. Only in-frame clones appear in the TCRdb table, and some are missing; sequencing was by immunoSEQ multiplex PCR. This sample has around 130,000 clones, with approximately 83% found just once. The specimen was peripheral blood. These receptors all stem from a woman between 45 and 60 years old with acute or convalescent COVID-19.

A few counts support this clone. The V gene is TRBV4-1, the J gene TRBJ1-5, with 10 bases matching TRBD1. Per germline, CDR1 MGHRA and CDR2 YSYEKL. V lost 0 bases to trimming and J lost 12 bases; unmatched junction nucleotides: 8. This CDR3 is built from 15 residues. As DNA, the CDR3 is TGCGCCAGCAGCCAAGAACCGGGGACAGGGGTCCGCCAGCATTTT. Translating gives CASSQEPGTGVRQHF.

This sequence joins TRBV6-6 and TRBJ2-3, with 8 bases aligning to TRBD1. The CDR3 has 13 residues. V dropped 10 bases and J dropped 5; count of bases not matched to a gene: 8. Germline CDR1 reads MNHNY; CDR2 reads SVGAGI (reference sequence). The chain's CDR3 is CAIRTGPGDTQYF. The CDR3 bases are TGTGCCATCCGGACAGGGCCGGGAGATACGCAGTATTTT.

The chain links TRBV2 to TRBJ2-7, with D possibly TRBD2 on 6 matching bases. The V end lost 4 bases, the J end lost 0 bases, and 13 bases lay between the germline ends. The germline CDR1 and CDR2 sequences are SNHLY and FYNNEI. This CDR3 has 15 amino acids. CDR3 nucleotides: TGTGCCAGCAGTGTCCGGGACTCCAGCTCCTACGAGCAGTACTTC. Residues: CASSVRDSSSYEQYF.

The chain has TRBV24-1 and TRBJ2-7; D not certain. Between the trimmed V and J ends, which lost 5 bases and 4 bases, there was a span of 5 bases. CDR3 length: 11 residues. CDR1 and CDR2 (germline): KGHDR, SFDVKD. The CDR3 nucleotides are TGTGCCACCAGTGCCCTTTACGAGCAGTACTTC. Amino acids: CATSALYEQYF.

The rearrangement links TRBV18 to TRBJ2-6; 10 bases map to TRBD1. Unmatched junction bases numbered 3, after V lost 0 bases and J lost 1 base. Germline V gives CDR1 KGHSH, CDR2 LQKENI. This CDR3 is built from 18 residues. Here the CDR3 reads CASSPPGQGNSGANVLTF. CDR3 in DNA: TGTGCCAGCTCACCACCGGGACAGGGGAATTCTGGGGCCAACGTCCTGACTTTC.

The chain joins TRBV2 to TRBJ1-6; the D is unclear. Between the trimmed V and J ends, which lost 4 bases and 10 bases, there was a span of 23 bases. Per the germline V gene, CDR1 is SNHLY and CDR2 is FYNNEI. The CDR3 extends over 17 amino acids. The CDR3 DNA reads TGTGCCAGCAGTGTTTCGGAGCGAATCCTTTTTCCGTCACCCCTCCACTTT. This encodes CASSVSERILFPSPLHF.

This clone was observed a handful of times. The chain has TRBV30 and TRBJ1-5; a weak D match, TRBD1 (6 bases). The V end was cut by 4 bases, the J end by 9 bases, with 16 bases between. Germline CDR1 reads GTSNPN; CDR2 reads SVGIG (reference sequence). The CDR3 has 13 amino acids. The DNA of the CDR3 is TGTGCCTGGACCCGGGACACCGCGGGGCCCCAGCATTTT. Its protein is CAWTRDTAGPQHF. Based on the CDR3 plus reference TRBV30 and TRBJ1-5, the full variable domain is SQTIHQWPATLVQPVGSPLSLECTVEGTSNPNLYWYRQAAGRGLQLLFYSVGIGQISSEVPQNLSASRPQDRQFILSSKKLLLSDSGFYLCAWTRDTAGPQHFGDGTRLSIL.

This sequence joins TRBV4-1 and TRBJ1-5, with 10 bases that match TRBD1. This CDR3 region has 20 residues. CDR1 and CDR2 from the germline V gene are MGHRA and YSYEKL. The junction had 11 bases not matched to a gene; V was cut back by 0 bases and J by 0 bases. DNA for the CDR3: TGCGCCAGCAGCCAAGAAGAAGTTGCCGGGACAGGGGTTAGCAATCAGCCCCAGCATTTT. This codes for CASSQEEVAGTGVSNQPQHF.

This clone was found a few times. The rearrangement uses TRBV9 and TRBJ2-7; 8 bases fit TRBD1. Trimming at V came to 0 bases and at J to 3 bases, leaving 2 bases not matched to a gene. The V gene's germline CDR1 is SGDLS and CDR2 YYNGEE. The CDR3 consists of 14 residues. The DNA of the CDR3 is TGTGCCAGCAGCGTAGAAGGGACAGGCTACGAGCAGTACTTC. Encoded protein: CASSVEGTGYEQYF.

The table lists this clone with a few counts. Distinct nucleotide sequences in the sample also encode this CDR3. The chain joins TRBV28 to TRBJ1-4; D is possibly TRBD1 (6 bases). Trimming removed 6 bases from V and 5 bases from J, with 13 bases in between. Germline values: CDR1 MDHEN, CDR2 SYDVKM. This CDR3 comprises 14 residues. CDR3 protein: CASSRGQSNEKLFF. The CDR3 DNA is TGTGCCAGCAGCCGAGGACAGTCGAATGAAAAACTGTTTTTT.

The V and J genes are TRBV15 and TRBJ2-4; 10 bases align to TRBD2. The germline gives CDR1 LNHNV, CDR2 YYDKDF (reference sequence). The CDR3 runs 16 residues. Trimming took 0 bases from V and 6 from J; bases not matched to a gene: 5. This CDR3 reads CATSRDPRTSGNIQYF. CDR3 DNA sequence: TGTGCCACCAGCAGAGATCCCCGGACTAGCGGAAACATTCAGTACTTC.

This clone was found once. The chain is built from TRBV6-5 and TRBJ1-2; the match to TRBD1 covers 10 bases. Germline V CDR1 and CDR2: MNHEY, SVGAGI. The CDR3 is made up of 13 amino acids. Trimming cost V 6 bases and J 7 bases; bases outside gene matches: 5. The CDR3 protein is CASRQTGGGGYTF. The CDR3 DNA follows: TGTGCCAGCAGGCAGACAGGGGGCGGTGGCTACACCTTC.

The gene calls are TRBV7-2 and TRBJ1-2; 7 nucleotides agree with TRBD1. CDR3 length: 14 residues. Germline V CDR1 and CDR2: SGHTA, FQGNSA. V gave up 0 bases and J gave up 7 bases; unmatched junction bases: 5. DNA of the CDR3: TGTGCCAGCAGCTTAGCCGCCGGGACAGTTGGCTACACCTTC. It yields the protein CASSLAAGTVGYTF.

The chain recombines TRBV5-4 with TRBJ1-6, with 7 nucleotides matching TRBD1. Germline V gene sequence: CDR1 SGHNT, CDR2 YYREEE (reference sequence). The CDR3 has 16 amino acids. The junction had 11 bases not matched to a gene; V was cut back by 2 bases and J by 9 bases. Here the CDR3 reads CASSFKGTEVGSPLHF. CDR3 DNA sequence: TGTGCCAGCAGCTTCAAGGGGACAGAAGTTGGTTCACCCCTCCACTTT.

This rearrangement joins TRBV2 to TRBJ2-3; TRBD2 is a possible D gene (5 bases). V lost 2 bases and J lost 3, with 21 bases in between. This CDR3 spans 18 amino acids. In germline, CDR1 is SNHLY, CDR2 FYNNEI. CDR3 in amino acids: CASSESLSERGLTDTQYF. The CDR3 nucleotides read TGTGCCAGCAGTGAATCATTGTCAGAACGGGGTTTGACAGATACGCAGTATTTT.

The chain recombines TRBV19 with TRBJ2-1, with TRBD2 matching over 14 bases. The CDR3 covers 17 residues. Germline lookup yields CDR1 LNHDA and CDR2 SQIVND (reference sequence). The V segment lost 8 bases and the J segment 9 bases; nucleotides outside the gene matches: 15. The CDR3 spells CASFDPGTSGGWGEQFF. DNA for the CDR3: TGTGCCAGTTTTGACCCTGGGACTAGCGGGGGCTGGGGTGAGCAGTTCTTC.

The chain has TRBV28 and TRBJ2-5; 7 nucleotides match TRBD1. Germline V gene lookup returns CDR1 MDHEN and CDR2 SYDVKM. CDR3 length: 16 residues. V was pared by 6 bases and J by 5 bases, with 15 bases of the junction left unmatched. CDR3 residues: CASRLMTGKFVETQYF. In nucleotides, the CDR3 is TGTGCCAGCAGACTGATGACAGGGAAATTTGTCGAGACCCAGTACTTC.